This TCR beta chain came from a study of T cell repertoires in cytomegalovirus infection. In the case of this clonotype: Antigen: not known.

TCRdb itself ran the reads through MiXCR, one entry per CDR3 protein. Seen here are fewer than 350,000 distinct CDR3 sequences, about 28% observed once, and the top ten hold 15% to 25%. The V and J ends lost 6 bases and 1 base respectively, with 7 bases between them. The CDR3 sequence is 12 residues long. Germline V gene data show CDR1 as MNHNS and CDR2 as SASEGT. The chain couples TRBV6-1 to TRBJ2-7; D gene uncertain. The specimen was cultured PBMCs, collected from culture after CMV antigen stimulation. The origin of this receptor is a human donor in good health (CMV status not recorded). Some clones in this sample may be carry-over from other donors' samples. The CDR3 reads CASRTRSYEQYF. The DNA of the CDR3 is TGTGCCAGCAGGACGAGATCCTACGAGCAGTACTTC.